The next 15 T cell receptor beta chains were all read from a single sample in a study of breast tumors, draining lymph nodes, adjacent tissues. TCRdb processed the multiplex PCR reads anew with MiXCR; each CDR3 protein has one entry. The table has 140,000 or so distinct CDR3 sequences, over 25% seen once. Samples came from axillary lymph nodes draining the breast cancer. The sample comprised axillary lymph node tissue. These receptors came from a female donor with breast cancer. Some clones in this sample may be carry-over from other donors' samples.

Here the CDR3 DNA reads TGTGCCAGCAGCTTTGACCATCTCTATAGCAATCAGCCCCAGCATTTT. It codes for CASSFDHLYSNQPQHF. The chain is built from TRBV2 and TRBJ1-5; the D is unclear. V lost 6 bases to trimming and J lost 0 bases, with 15 bases between them. Per the germline V gene, CDR1 is SNHLY and CDR2 is FYNNEI. The CDR3 is 16 residues long.

The genes are TRBV20-1 and TRBJ1-4; 7 nucleotides match TRBD1. The CDR3 sequence is 15 residues long. Germline loops: CDR1 DFQATT, CDR2 SNEGSKA (reference sequence). Germline trimming cut 2 bases from V and 4 bases from J; bases unmatched to any gene: 7. The CDR3 DNA follows: TGCAGTGCTAGATCCCAGGGGGGCTTTAATGAAAAACTGTTTTTT. It specifies CSARSQGGFNEKLFF.

Of note for this clonotype: A single base separates this from a much larger clone, so it may be a read error. The J gene is TRBJ1-2, the V gene TRBV12-3 or TRBV12-4, with a weak D call TRBD1 (5 bases). This CDR3 comprises 13 residues. The CDR3 region has the DNA TGTGCCAGCAGGCCAGGGACCCTCGATGGCTACGCCTTC. It translates to CASRPGTLDGYAF.

For this clonotype: The junction departs from germline at one end; a sequencing error may be responsible. The rearrangement links TRBV5-1 to TRBJ2-7, with D maybe TRBD2 (5 bases). The CDR3 length is 13 residues. Germline V lookup: CDR1 SGHRS, CDR2 YFSETQ. CDR3 protein: CASMFEPDYGQYF. The CDR3 nucleotides are TGCGCCAGCATGTTCGAGCCTGACTACGGGCAGTACTTC.

Many counts were recorded for this clonotype. The junction departs from germline at one end; a sequencing error may be responsible. The chain links TRBV4-1 to TRBJ2-1; TRBD1 matches at 9 bases. The CDR3 runs to 15 residues. CDR1 is MGHRA and CDR2 is YSYEKL in the germline V gene. In DNA, the CDR3 is TGCGCCAGCAGCCAAGGCGGGACAGGGAACAAGGAGCAGTTCTTC. It is translated as CASSQGGTGNKEQFF.

This clonotype occurred a few times. This sequence joins TRBV28 and TRBJ1-5; perhaps TRBD1 as D (5 bases). The V and J ends lost 4 bases and 6 bases respectively, with 10 bases between them. Per the germline V gene, CDR1 is MDHEN and CDR2 is SYDVKM. The CDR3 is 13 amino acids. CDR3 nucleotides: TGTGCCAGCAGTTCGGGTGGGGCTCAGCCCCAGCATTTT. Translated, it gives CASSSGGAQPQHF.

A note on this clonotype: The conserved phenylalanine or tryptophan normally closing the CDR3 is absent here, so this likely arose from a read error. The DNA is omitted, as the CDR3 cannot be located on it reliably, and the CDR3 follows TCRdb's listing. The rearrangement joins TRBV9 to TRBJ1-6. Germline lookup yields CDR1 SGDLS and CDR2 YYNGEE. Termini included, the CDR3 measures 8 amino acids. CDR3 loop: CASSIRPT.

This rearrangement joins TRBV5-6 to TRBJ2-5; TRBD2 matches at 10 bases. The CDR3 is 14 residues long. Germline V CDR1 and CDR2: SGHDT, YYEEEE. The V and J ends lost 2 bases and 6 bases, in that order; junction bases with no gene match: 4. The chain's CDR3 is CASSFRAGGKTQYF. The CDR3, as DNA: TGTGCCAGCAGCTTCCGAGCGGGGGGGAAGACCCAGTACTTC.

This clonotype was detected only a few times. This chain joins TRBV27 and TRBJ1-4; 10 bases fit TRBD1. V trimming: 4 bases; J trimming: 10 bases; junction bases outside the gene matches: 6. This CDR3 contains 14 residues. The germline gives CDR1 MNHEY, CDR2 SMNVEV (reference sequence). The CDR3 sequence is CASSSPDRGLKLFF. In nucleotides, the CDR3 is TGTGCCAGCAGTTCTCCCGACAGGGGGCTAAAACTGTTTTTT.

A word on this clonotype: At one end, the junction sequence differs from germline, possibly due to a read error. The gene calls are TRBV6-5 and TRBJ1-4; TRBD1 matches 7 bases. CDR1 is MNHEY, CDR2 SVGAGI, per germline. The CDR3 totals 15 residues. The CDR3 loop reads CASSHSTGAGEKLFF. As DNA, the CDR3 is TGTGCCAGCAGTCACTCTACAGGGGCCGGGGAAAAACTGTTTTTT.

This clonotype was found many times. The chain uses TRBV9 and TRBJ1-6; no clear D. The CDR3 consists of 15 residues. The germline V and J ends were trimmed by 1 base and 0 bases, with 5 bases remaining between them. From germline, CDR1 is SGDLS and CDR2 YYNGEE. This CDR3 is CASSVSGSYNSPLHF. CDR3 nucleotide sequence: TGTGCCAGCAGCGTATCAGGCTCCTATAATTCACCCCTCCACTTT.

For this clonotype: The CDR3 does not end in the conserved phenylalanine or tryptophan, so this is likely a read error. The genes are TRBV14 and TRBJ2-5; TRBD2 is a possible D gene (5 bases). This CDR3 contains 13 residues. Germline V gene sequence: CDR1 SGHDN, CDR2 FVKESK. CDR3 nucleotides: TGCGCCAGCAGCAGGCGGACTCAAGAGACCCAGTACTCC. Translation gives CASSRRTQETQYS.

The chain links TRBV7-2 to TRBJ2-3, with D tentatively TRBD2 (5 bases). The CDR3 has 15 residues. Between the trimmed V and J ends, which lost 1 base and 4 bases, there was a span of 12 bases. Germline V CDR1 and CDR2: SGHTA, FQGNSA. As DNA, the CDR3 is TGTGCCAGCAGCTTAGTCGGGATTGGAGCAGATACGCAGTATTTT. This encodes CASSLVGIGADTQYF.

This clonotype was seen a handful of times. A much larger clone sits a single nucleotide away, making a read error possible. The V call is TRBV5-4, the J call TRBJ2-1; the match to TRBD2 covers 7 bases. The J segment lost 8 bases and the V segment lost 9 bases, leaving 17 bases of the junction unmatched. Germline CDR1 and CDR2: SGHNT and YYREEE (reference sequence). This CDR3 comprises 15 residues. Written as DNA, the CDR3 is TGTGCCACCCTAGAGGGAGGGTCCGCCAAGGATGAGCAGTTCTTC. Protein: CATLEGGSAKDEQFF.

This chain uses TRBV29-1 with TRBJ2-3; 9 bases agree with TRBD1. The CDR3 runs 13 residues. The trim removed 5 bases at V and 6 bases at J, leaving 6 bases unmatched. Germline values: CDR1 SQVTM, CDR2 ANQGSEA. CDR3 sequence: CSVQYRGPDTQYF. CDR3 sequence (DNA): TGCAGCGTTCAGTACAGGGGGCCGGATACGCAGTATTTT.